A single sample gave rise to the 14 T cell receptor beta chains below, sequenced in a study of blood T cell repertoires in COVID-19. Assay: immunoSEQ multiplex PCR; the TCRdb copy retains only in-frame clones and omits some. The profile shows fewer than 250,000 clones, over 80% of them singletons. Sequences were obtained from peripheral blood. Every receptor here comes from a woman aged 55-69 years with COVID-19, enrolled during active disease.

The chain is built from TRBV28 and TRBJ1-4; D gene ambiguous. Germline V gene lookup returns CDR1 MDHEN and CDR2 SYDVKM. The germline V and J ends were trimmed by 3 bases and 7 bases, with 9 bases remaining between them. The CDR3 is 13 amino acids. The CDR3 DNA sequence: TGTGCCAGCAGTTTGGGCAGCCCTGAAAAACTGTTTTTT. This gives the protein CASSLGSPEKLFF.

The chain is built from TRBV11-2 and TRBJ1-3; 7 bases map to TRBD1. From germline, CDR1 is SGHAT and CDR2 FQNNGV. V gave up 0 bases and J gave up 4 bases; unmatched junction bases: 6. CDR3 length: 16 residues. The CDR3 here is CASSLDGRGYGNTIYF. In DNA, the CDR3 is TGTGCCAGCAGCTTAGACGGCAGGGGGTACGGAAACACCATATATTTT.

The chain is built from TRBV5-1 and TRBJ1-6; unclear D gene. Trimming left V 0 bases short and J 6 bases short, with 7 bases between. The CDR3 is 14 residues long. Per germline, CDR1 SGHRS and CDR2 YFSETQ. The CDR3: CASSLDSLNSPLHF. DNA of the CDR3: TGCGCCAGCAGCTTGGACAGCCTTAATTCACCCCTCCACTTT. The full variable domain, its missing parts supplied by reference TRBV5-1 and TRBJ1-6, is KAGVTQTPRYLIKTRGQQVTLSCSPISGHRSVSWYQQTPGQGLQFLFEYFSETQRNKGNFPGRFSGRQFSNSRSEMNVSTLELGDSALYLCASSLDSLNSPLHFGNGTRLTVT.

The chain has TRBV9 and TRBJ2-1; 8 bases are a match to TRBD2. The V gene end was trimmed by 0 bases and the J gene end by 10 bases; junction bases not matched to a gene: 9. The CDR3 totals 15 residues. Germline loops: CDR1 SGDLS, CDR2 YYNGEE. In DNA form, the CDR3 reads TGTGCCAGCAGCGTAGCCGGGGGGGGGCAAGGAGAGCAGTTCTTC. It translates to CASSVAGGGQGEQFF.

The chain recombines TRBV9 with TRBJ2-6; no firm D call. The germline V gene has CDR1 SGDLS and CDR2 YYNGEE. Trimming took off 4 bases at V and 0 bases at J, with 2 bases between the two ends. This CDR3 contains 13 residues. The CDR3 is CASSHSGANVLTF. CDR3 DNA: TGTGCCAGCAGCCACTCTGGGGCCAACGTCCTGACTTTC.

The V and J genes are TRBV4-1 and TRBJ1-3, with 9 bases lining up with TRBD1. V shed 0 bases and J 4 bases; nucleotides not matched to a gene: 7. Germline CDR1 and CDR2: MGHRA and YSYEKL. The CDR3 is made up of 17 amino acids. The CDR3 bases are TGCGCCAGCAGCCAAGACCTACAGGGGGCAAAAGGAAACACCATATATTTT. This gives the protein CASSQDLQGAKGNTIYF.

This clone was seen many times. The chain links TRBV29-1 to TRBJ2-3; 9 bases are a match to TRBD1. The length of the CDR3 is 15 residues. Germline lookup yields CDR1 SQVTM and CDR2 ANQGSEA. The V segment lost 6 bases and the J segment 2 bases; nucleotides outside the gene matches: 9. The CDR3 DNA is TGCAGCGTGACCCAGACAGGGGGATCCACAGATACGCAGTATTTT. This encodes CSVTQTGGSTDTQYF.

The table lists this clone with many counts. The chain combines TRBV7-8 with TRBJ1-2; TRBD1 agrees at 7 bases. Germline-derived CDR1 and CDR2 are SGHVS and FQNEAQ. This CDR3 spans 13 amino acids. J lost 9 bases, V lost 5 bases, and 9 bases had no gene match. CDR3: CASSPRTGRRYTF. CDR3 sequence (DNA): TGTGCCAGCAGCCCAAGGACAGGTCGACGCTACACCTTC.

The CDR3 DNA reads as TGTGCCTGGAGTAATGGTGTCGGCTATGGCTACACCTTC. Residues: CAWSNGVGYGYTF. The chain carries TRBV30 and TRBJ1-2; no clear D. Germline V gives CDR1 GTSNPN, CDR2 SVGIG (reference sequence). V gave up 2 bases and J gave up 4 bases, with 11 bases separating them. The CDR3 runs to 13 residues.

The chain uses TRBV20-1 and TRBJ1-6; 7 bases fit TRBD1. The CDR3 totals 11 residues. The V and J ends lost 6 bases and 12 bases, in that order; junction bases with no gene match: 5. Per the germline V gene, CDR1 is DFQATT and CDR2 is SNEGSKA (reference sequence). The CDR3 DNA reads as TGCAGTGCCGGGACAGTTAGACCCCTCCACTTT. Translation gives CSAGTVRPLHF.

About this clone: This sample also contains other DNA sequences that code for the same CDR3. This chain connects TRBV3-1 (or the pseudogene TRBV3-2) to TRBJ1-6; no clear D gene. CDR3 length: 14 amino acids. With 1 base removed from V and 7 bases from J, the gap between germline ends came to 8 bases. The germline CDR1 and CDR2 sequences are LGHDT and YNNKEL (reference sequence). CDR3 nucleotide sequence: TGTGCCAGCAGCCAAGGCAGGTCGAATTCACCCCTCCACTTT. Translating it yields CASSQGRSNSPLHF.

The rearrangement links TRBV2 to TRBJ2-3; D is perhaps TRBD2 (5 bases). Germline V CDR1 and CDR2: SNHLY, FYNNEI. The CDR3 is 14 residues long. Trimming left V 2 bases short and J 6 bases short, with 12 bases between. The CDR3 nucleotides are TGTGCCAGCAGTGAAAGGACTTCACTCGATACGCAGTATTTT. Translated, it gives CASSERTSLDTQYF.

This chain uses TRBV14 with TRBJ2-1; TRBD1 matches 11 bases. The CDR3 runs 16 residues. Trimming took 4 bases from V and 7 from J; bases not matched to a gene: 9. In germline, CDR1 is SGHDN, CDR2 FVKESK. This chain's CDR3 is CASSRTGGYPWNEQFF. The CDR3 DNA reads as TGTGCCAGCAGCCGGACAGGGGGCTATCCTTGGAATGAGCAGTTCTTC.

This CDR3 reads CATTATENSYEQYV. In DNA form, the CDR3 reads TGTGCCACCACAGCCACGGAAAACTCCTACGAGCAGTACGTC. The genes are TRBV2 and TRBJ2-7; no definite D call. The V end lost 10 bases, the J end lost 0 bases, and 16 bases lay between the germline ends. This CDR3 has 14 residues. Germline V gives CDR1 SNHLY, CDR2 FYNNEI.